This T cell receptor beta chain was captured in a study of blood T cell repertoires in COVID-19 (dated by TCRdb to the early 2020s). In the study overall: Samples from collaborators originated in the United States, Italy and Spain and spanned both the acute and convalescent phases of COVID-19. The prospective study material was composed of cDNA or gDNA derived from T cells, B-cell-depleted T cells, or PBMCs. Subjects who had been exposed to COVID-19, were actively infected with it, or had recovered from it provided the deeply sampled blood TCRbeta repertoires that made up the dataset. A freely available public database, intended as a resource for researchers studying the immune response to SARS-CoV-2, is where the repertoires were released. The samples were drawn from two sources: the first 160 participants of the ongoing ImmuneRACE study, and over 1,000 subjects contributed by 6 global collaborators. Nearly every sample came with metadata listing a de-identified subject ID, COVID-19 status, age in years and sex. Where HLA class I and class II types were available, the types were taken from metadata supplied by the sample provider, not from assay-based typing.

The collaborating institutions used their own protocols to collect whole blood in K2EDTA tubes. For TCRbeta analysis, collaborator samples were shipped as frozen whole blood, as isolated PBMCs, or as DNA extracted from either sample type. The immunoSEQ Assay, a bias-controlled multiplex PCR, was used to amplify TCRbeta CDR3 regions from genomic DNA. The study's own analysis went as follows. Nucleated cell counts per sample were estimated from amplification of reference gene primers within the assay. Sequence reads were collapsed and filtered to measure the absolute abundance of every unique TCRbeta CDR3 rearrangement. Productive Simpson clonality was computed per sample as the square root of Simpson's diversity index over productive rearrangements. This is the immuneACCESS table as TCRdb keeps it, with only in-frame sequences that have V and J called. A part of the clones is gone; compared with another copy, unresolved V genes explain less than half, and the rest is unexplained. V, J and clone size derive from that table, while D and trimming were established from the DNA sequence. The sample yields fewer than 350,000 clones; roughly 89% were counted once. The top ten clones comprise approximately 4.6% of the sample.

The count of this clone is one. Its antigen is currently not known. Base qualities were left out, and no much larger clone turns up one base away. Sequences SGHRS (CDR1) and YFSETQ (CDR2) are obtained from the germline V gene. Ends trimmed: V by 4 bases, J by 6 bases; bases unmatched to a gene: 6. The cysteine opens and the phenylalanine closes a CDR3 of 15 amino acids. Only CDR3 DNA remains: 45 bases, in frame from the first base. The full study reports these points: How much clinical and demographic metadata was included differed by source and by participant, and the metadata was provided uncurated.

Recombination joined TRBV5-1 with TRBJ1-4, with 10 bases in between that match TRBD1. Specimen: peripheral blood. The clonotype comes from a man aged 40-49 years with acute or convalescent COVID-19. CDR3 reads: CASSPGTGEDEKLFF. In nucleotides, the sequence is TGCGCCAGCAGCCCGGGGACAGGGGAGGATGAAAAACTGTTTTTT. Supplemented by the reference TRBV5-1 and TRBJ1-4 proteins around the CDR3, the complete variable domain is KAGVTQTPRYLIKTRGQQVTLSCSPISGHRSVSWYQQTPGQGLQFLFEYFSETQRNKGNFPGRFSGRQFSNSRSEMNVSTLELGDSALYLCASSPGTGEDEKLFFGSGTQLSVL.